The source of this T cell receptor (beta chain) is a study of tissue T cells after allogeneic stem cell transplantation. Study observations and caveats: Shared clones across patients were few; motif clustering revealed tissue-specific shared signatures.

The J segment lost 4 bases and the V segment lost 10 bases, leaving 15 bases of the junction unmatched. Germline V lookup: CDR1 SGHDT, CDR2 YYEEEE. This CDR3 has 15 residues. By sample share, this clone is large. Its target is unknown. The sample carries other DNA sequences with the same CDR3. Using immunoSEQ multiplex PCR, the repertoire was profiled, and TCRdb retains in-frame clones only, with some absent. Among about 690 clones listed, roughly 49% were seen once. Steroid-refractory graft-versus-host disease after allogeneic hematopoietic cell transplant qualified adults for prospective research-autopsy enrollment.

Sequencing used blood, obtained at autopsy. This TCR was recovered from a male patient aged 60 or older with steroid-refractory graft-versus-host disease after an allogeneic stem cell transplant. A subset of T cells may come from the graft donor. The genes are TRBV5-6 and TRBJ2-5, with 8 bases matching TRBD2. The CDR3 bases are TGTGCCCGCCGCTTGGGGGCCGGGGGGGGAGAGACCCAGTACTTC. It yields the protein CARRLGAGGGETQYF.